This T cell receptor (beta chain) was sequenced in a study of control samples from healthy donors and cancer patients (dated by TCRdb to the early 2020s). Comments on this clone: Its binding antigen is unknown. Base qualities are not at hand, and no much larger clone is one base apart.

Libraries were constructed by the immunoSEQ multiplex PCR assay. TCRdb provides this immuneACCESS table in a form limited to in-frame rearrangements. Some clones are lacking; in checked studies, under half of them reflect an unresolved V gene, and why the rest are absent is not known. The sample contains approximately 150,000 clones, approximately 88% of them found a single time. The ten largest clones represent just under 5% of the sample. V lost 3 bases and J lost 4 bases; the stretch between them is 9 bases long. The CDR3 holds 13 amino acids from the cysteine to the phenylalanine. Only CDR3 DNA is held: 39 bases, read in frame from base 1.

The sequence was collected from a man aged 25-45 years in good health. The source material was blood. Rearrangement joined TRBV12-3 or TRBV12-4 to TRBJ1-1; a tentative D match to TRBD1 spans 5 bases. The CDR3 region reads CASSFGGRTEAFF. The nucleotides read TGTGCCAGCAGTTTCGGGGGACGCACTGAAGCTTTCTTT.